One sample yielded the 14 T cell receptor beta chains listed below, sequenced in a study of blood T cell repertoires in COVID-19. Assay used: immunoSEQ multiplex PCR; TCRdb lists only in-frame clones, some missing. The sample lists some 170,000 clones; about 85% were seen once. The sequencing input was peripheral blood. Receptors were obtained from a man aged 40-49 years with acute or convalescent COVID-19.

The rearrangement links TRBV6-2 or TRBV6-3 to TRBJ2-5, with D tentatively TRBD1 (5 bases). The CDR3 runs to 12 residues. Germline assignment: CDR1 MNHEY and CDR2 SVGEGT. V was trimmed by 0 bases and J by 7 bases, leaving 6 bases between them. The CDR3 protein is CASSYSGVTQYF. In DNA form, the CDR3 reads TGTGCCAGCAGTTACTCAGGGGTGACCCAGTACTTC.

The chain joins TRBV9 to TRBJ2-5; no reliable D call. The CDR3 is 15 amino acids. V was shortened by 0 bases and J by 3 bases, with 12 bases between the two germline ends. Germline values: CDR1 SGDLS, CDR2 YYNGEE. CDR3 sequence: CASSVVPTTKETQYF. The CDR3 DNA reads as TGTGCCAGCAGCGTAGTTCCCACGACAAAAGAGACCCAGTACTTC.

In its sample, this clone was seen once. This chain links TRBV6-2 or TRBV6-3 with TRBJ1-1; D is undetermined. Germline V gene sequence: CDR1 MNHEY, CDR2 SVGEGT. The germline V and J ends were trimmed by 4 bases and 3 bases, with 9 bases remaining between them. The CDR3 spans 13 residues. This CDR3 is CASSLGRYTEAFF. The CDR3 DNA sequence: TGTGCCAGCAGTTTGGGGAGATACACTGAAGCTTTCTTT.

The V call is TRBV5-1, the J call TRBJ1-6; possibly TRBD1 for D (6 bases). V shed 5 bases and J shed 7 bases, with 25 bases lying between them. The germline CDR1 and CDR2 sequences are SGHRS and YFSETQ. CDR3 size: 18 residues. The CDR3 DNA reads as TGCGCCAGCAGGGGTGGATGGGACACTTTTTCCGGGAATTCACCCCTCCACTTT. The encoded protein is CASRGGWDTFSGNSPLHF.

J is TRBJ1-3 and V is TRBV7-2; D unresolved. This CDR3 comprises 13 residues. The germline V gene encodes CDR1 SGHTA and CDR2 FQGNSA. The V end was cut by 6 bases, the J end by 3 bases, with 9 bases between. CDR3 sequence: CASSLGGGNTIYF. The CDR3 DNA sequence: TGTGCCAGCAGTCTAGGAGGTGGAAACACCATATATTTT.

This rearrangement joins TRBV12-5 to TRBJ1-1; 8 bases agree with TRBD1. V dropped 5 bases and J dropped 5; count of bases not matched to a gene: 7. Germline CDR1 is LGHNT and CDR2 is FRNRAP. This CDR3 has 14 amino acids. The CDR3 region is CASGTDRGHTEAFF. The CDR3 DNA is TGTGCTAGTGGTACCGACAGGGGACATACTGAAGCTTTCTTT. The whole variable domain, remainder taken from reference TRBV12-5 and TRBJ1-1, is DARVTQTPRHKVTEMGQEVTMRCQPILGHNTVFWYRQTMMQGLELLAYFRNRAPLDDSGMPKDRFSAEMPDATLATLKIQPSEPRDSAVYFCASGTDRGHTEAFFGQGTRLTVV.

This chain uses TRBV29-1 with TRBJ1-2; 9 bases match TRBD1. The ends lost 2 bases at V and 4 bases at J; junction bases unmatched: 5. The CDR3 spans 14 residues. The germline gives CDR1 SQVTM, CDR2 ANQGSEA. The CDR3 sequence: CSVEWDRVGYGYTF. The CDR3 bases are TGCAGCGTTGAATGGGACAGGGTGGGCTATGGCTACACCTTC.

J is TRBJ1-1 and V is TRBV3-1 (or the pseudogene TRBV3-2), with 10 bases lining up with TRBD1. V shed 2 bases and J 7 bases; nucleotides not matched to a gene: 4. From germline, CDR1 is LGHDT and CDR2 YNNKEL (reference sequence). The length of the CDR3 is 14 residues. The DNA of the CDR3 is TGTGCCAGCAGCCAACCGGGACAGGGGCATGAAGCTTTCTTT. Residues: CASSQPGQGHEAFF.

This clone has only one observation. The chain combines TRBV3-1 (or the pseudogene TRBV3-2) with TRBJ2-7; possibly TRBD2 for D (6 bases). The CDR3 loop spans 15 amino acids. The ends were cut back, 0 bases at V and 5 bases at J, with 14 bases in the middle. Germline V gene lookup returns CDR1 LGHDT and CDR2 YNNKEL (reference sequence). Written as DNA, the CDR3 is TGTGCCAGCAGCCAAGATCCCAAGGGGAGGAACGAGCAGTACTTC. It translates to CASSQDPKGRNEQYF.

V usage is TRBV5-8 and J usage is TRBJ2-3; maybe TRBD1 (5 bases). This CDR3 spans 17 amino acids. V shed 0 bases and J shed 2 bases, with 16 bases lying between them. Germline V gene lookup returns CDR1 SGHTS and CDR2 YDEGEE. CDR3: CASSLGAQVLNTDTQYF. The CDR3 DNA sequence: TGTGCCAGCAGCTTGGGAGCACAGGTGTTGAACACAGATACGCAGTATTTT.

CDR3: CATSDRSLDRVEEAFF. In nucleotides, the CDR3 is TGTGCCACCAGTGACCGCTCCTTGGACAGGGTTGAAGAAGCTTTCTTT. The J gene is TRBJ1-1, the V gene TRBV24-1; 8 bases match TRBD1. Germline V CDR1 and CDR2: KGHDR, SFDVKD. The J segment lost 8 bases and the V segment lost 4 bases, leaving 14 bases of the junction unmatched. The CDR3 consists of 16 residues.

The rearrangement links TRBV7-6 to TRBJ2-3, with 9 bases matching TRBD1. Germline CDR1 SGHVS, CDR2 FNYEAQ. The CDR3 runs to 15 residues. V shed 1 base and J 4 bases; nucleotides not matched to a gene: 3. The CDR3 here is CASSLVGQGPDTQYF. CDR3 coding DNA: TGTGCCAGCAGCTTAGTGGGACAGGGCCCAGATACGCAGTATTTT.

This rearrangement joins TRBV9 to TRBJ1-6, with 7 bases identical to TRBD1. J gave up 8 bases and V 0 bases, and 2 bases lay outside the gene matches. The CDR3 length is 14 residues. Germline V CDR1 and CDR2: SGDLS, YYNGEE. The CDR3 nucleotides are TGTGCCAGCAGCGTAGGGGACAGATATTCACCCCTCCACTTT. It is translated as CASSVGDRYSPLHF.

The chain employs TRBV11-3 and TRBJ2-3, with 11 bases matching TRBD1. Germline CDR1 and CDR2: SGHNT and YENEEA. The CDR3 loop spans 16 amino acids. J gave up 3 bases and V 5 bases, and 7 bases lay outside the gene matches. CDR3: CASSPGQGVGTDTQYF. The CDR3 region has the DNA TGTGCCAGCAGCCCGGGACAGGGGGTCGGAACAGATACGCAGTATTTT.